This is a list of T cell receptor beta chains from one sample in a study of human T cells and chemical hapten exposure. TCRdb independently ran MiXCR on the RACE reads; one entry per CDR3 protein. The data contain a few hundred thousand distinct CDR3 sequences, about 8.1% of them seen just once; the ten biggest clones take up 2% to 2.5%. The sequences come from whole blood, collected in connection with sensitization to the hapten diphenylcyclopropenone (DPC). These receptors were obtained from a woman in her thirties or forties with alopecia areata. Some clones in this sample may be carry-over from other donors' samples. Both conserved end residues are part of each CDR3. A D gene is named only where the DNA matches it firmly. Only part of the rows carry a size: once, few, many, or a class if the clone is expanded.

clone size: few
D gene: TRBD2
J gene: TRBJ2-2
V gene: TRBV6-2/TRBV6-3
CDR3 protein: CASTLAGAVGELFF
CDR3 DNA: TGTGCCAGTACTCTAGCGGGAGCCGTCGGGGAGCTGTTTTTT

clone size: NA
D gene: TRBD1
J gene: TRBJ1-5
V gene: TRBV28
CDR3 protein: CASSLLEGAGQPQHF
CDR3 DNA: TGTGCCAGCAGTTTATTAGAGGGGGCAGGGCAGCCCCAGCATTTT

clone size: few
D gene: TRBD1
J gene: TRBJ2-7
V gene: TRBV29-1
CDR3 protein: CSVPGQGVYEQYF
CDR3 DNA: TGCAGCGTCCCGGGACAGGGGGTCTACGAGCAGTACTTC

clone size: NA
D gene: TRBD1
J gene: TRBJ2-1
V gene: TRBV6-1
CDR3 protein: CASSWDRAGYNEQFF
CDR3 DNA: TGTGCCAGCAGTTGGGACAGGGCGGGCTACAATGAGCAGTTCTTC

clone size: NA
D gene: NA
J gene: TRBJ2-3
V gene: TRBV15
CDR3 protein: CATSRVLGTGEDTQYF
CDR3 DNA: TGTGCCACCAGCAGAGTTCTGGGGACTGGGGAAGATACGCAGTATTTT

clone size: few
D gene: TRBD2
J gene: TRBJ2-7
V gene: TRBV7-2
CDR3 protein: CASSPGLAKSYEQYF
CDR3 DNA: TGTGCCAGCAGCCCAGGACTAGCTAAATCCTACGAGCAGTACTTC

clone size: NA
D gene: NA
J gene: TRBJ2-5
V gene: TRBV7-2
CDR3 protein: CASRGGLTEETQYF
CDR3 DNA: TGTGCCAGCCGCGGCGGACTAACGGAAGAGACCCAGTACTTC

clone size: NA
D gene: TRBD2
J gene: TRBJ2-1
V gene: TRBV20-1
CDR3 protein: CSARGLAGLRRDEQFF
CDR3 DNA: TGCAGTGCTAGAGGACTAGCGGGCCTTCGGAGGGATGAGCAGTTCTTC

clone size: few
D gene: TRBD2
J gene: TRBJ2-3
V gene: TRBV11-2
CDR3 protein: CASSLGGRAGGFADTQYF
CDR3 DNA: TGTGCCAGCAGCTTAGGCGGGAGGGCCGGAGGTTTCGCAGATACGCAGTATTTT

clone size: NA
D gene: NA
J gene: TRBJ1-2
V gene: TRBV7-6
CDR3 protein: CASSLAYPTRGGYTF
CDR3 DNA: TGTGCCAGCAGCTTAGCGTACCCAACTCGGGGTGGCTACACCTTC

clone size: NA
D gene: NA
J gene: TRBJ2-1
V gene: TRBV15
CDR3 protein: CATSGPGSRSYNEQFF
CDR3 DNA: TGTGCCACCAGCGGTCCCGGCAGTCGGTCCTACAATGAGCAGTTCTTC

clone size: many
D gene: NA
J gene: TRBJ1-1
V gene: TRBV5-1
CDR3 protein: CASSLGVGSTEAFF
CDR3 DNA: TGCGCCAGCAGCTTAGGGGTCGGGTCCACTGAAGCTTTCTTT

clone size: NA
D gene: TRBD1
J gene: TRBJ1-6
V gene: TRBV12-3/TRBV12-4
CDR3 protein: CASRGGTGGTYPLHF
CDR3 DNA: TGTGCCAGCAGGGGAGGGACAGGGGGGACCTACCCCCTCCACTTT

clone size: few
D gene: TRBD2
J gene: TRBJ2-2
V gene: TRBV12-3/TRBV12-4
CDR3 protein: CASSSTSGSFYTGELFF
CDR3 DNA: TGTGCCAGCAGTTCCACTAGCGGGAGCTTCTACACCGGGGAGCTGTTTTTT

clone size: NA
D gene: TRBD1
J gene: TRBJ2-7
V gene: TRBV7-6
CDR3 protein: CASSLDRGITYEQYF
CDR3 DNA: TGTGCCAGCAGCTTAGACAGGGGAATTACCTACGAGCAGTACTTC

clone size: many
D gene: TRBD1
J gene: TRBJ1-4
V gene: TRBV7-8
CDR3 protein: CASSPNRGRAEKLFF
CDR3 DNA: TGTGCCAGCAGCCCCAACAGGGGACGAGCCGAAAAACTGTTTTTT

clone size: few
D gene: NA
J gene: TRBJ1-1
V gene: TRBV12-3/TRBV12-4
CDR3 protein: CAGGRKNTEAFF
CDR3 DNA: TGTGCCGGGGGCAGGAAGAACACTGAAGCTTTCTTT

clone size: NA
D gene: NA
J gene: TRBJ1-1
V gene: TRBV28
CDR3 protein: CASTQSGGRNAFF
CDR3 DNA: TGTGCCAGCACCCAGTCCGGGGGGCGAAACGCTTTCTTT

clone size: NA
D gene: NA
J gene: TRBJ1-1
V gene: TRBV7-9
CDR3 protein: CASSPQGGGNTEAFF
CDR3 DNA: TGTGCCAGCAGCCCCCAAGGAGGGGGAAACACTGAAGCTTTCTTT

clone size: NA
D gene: NA
J gene: TRBJ1-1
V gene: TRBV11-2
CDR3 protein: CASSLVLLGTEAFF
CDR3 DNA: TGTGCCAGCAGCTTAGTTCTCTTGGGCACTGAAGCTTTCTTT

clone size: NA
D gene: NA
J gene: TRBJ1-2
V gene: TRBV5-1
CDR3 protein: CASSRTLDGYTF
CDR3 DNA: TGCGCCAGCAGCCGGACCTTGGATGGCTACACCTTC

clone size: NA
D gene: NA
J gene: TRBJ1-2
V gene: TRBV27
CDR3 protein: CASSLSGPYGYTF
CDR3 DNA: TGTGCCAGCAGTTTGTCGGGCCCCTATGGCTACACCTTC

clone size: NA
D gene: NA
J gene: TRBJ2-3
V gene: TRBV20-1
CDR3 protein: CSASTTDSTDTQYF
CDR3 DNA: TGCAGTGCTAGCACTACTGACAGCACAGATACGCAGTATTTT

clone size: NA
D gene: TRBD1
J gene: TRBJ1-1
V gene: TRBV6-1
CDR3 protein: CASSGRTGGDLTEAFF
CDR3 DNA: TGTGCCAGCAGTGGGCGGACAGGGGGAGACTTGACTGAAGCTTTCTTT

clone size: few
D gene: TRBD1
J gene: TRBJ1-1
V gene: TRBV7-2
CDR3 protein: CASSLTGGVRTEAFF
CDR3 DNA: TGTGCCAGCAGCTTAACAGGGGGGGTTAGAACTGAAGCTTTCTTT

clone size: many
D gene: NA
J gene: TRBJ1-5
V gene: TRBV6-2/TRBV6-3
CDR3 protein: CASSYPTSGGRDQPQHF
CDR3 DNA: TGTGCCAGCAGTTACCCAACTTCGGGGGGCAGGGATCAGCCCCAGCATTTT

clone size: few
D gene: TRBD2
J gene: TRBJ2-7
V gene: TRBV4-3
CDR3 protein: CASSQARLAGGQGYEQYF
CDR3 DNA: TGCGCCAGCAGCCAAGCCAGACTAGCGGGAGGGCAGGGCTACGAGCAGTACTTC

clone size: few
D gene: NA
J gene: TRBJ2-3
V gene: TRBV10-3
CDR3 protein: CAISAPPGDHGSDTQYF
CDR3 DNA: TGTGCCATCAGTGCGCCTCCGGGGGACCACGGCTCAGATACGCAGTATTTT

clone size: few
D gene: TRBD1
J gene: TRBJ2-6
V gene: TRBV7-8
CDR3 protein: CASLGDSSGANVLTF
CDR3 DNA: TGTGCCAGCCTAGGGGACAGCTCTGGGGCCAACGTCCTGACTTTC

clone size: NA
D gene: NA
J gene: TRBJ2-7
V gene: TRBV3-1
CDR3 protein: CASSHTTIYSYEQYF
CDR3 DNA: TGTGCCAGCAGCCACACTACAATTTACTCCTACGAGCAGTACTTC

clone size: few
D gene: NA
J gene: TRBJ2-3
V gene: TRBV24-1
CDR3 protein: CATSATSRIDDTQYF
CDR3 DNA: TGTGCCACCAGTGCCACATCTCGTATCGATGATACGCAGTATTTT

clone size: NA
D gene: TRBD1
J gene: TRBJ1-6
V gene: TRBV5-1
CDR3 protein: CASSYTDRGPSSYNSPLHF
CDR3 DNA: TGCGCCAGCAGCTATACCGACAGGGGCCCGAGCTCCTATAATTCACCCCTCCACTTT

clone size: NA
D gene: TRBD1
J gene: TRBJ2-5
V gene: TRBV7-2
CDR3 protein: CASSPPGQGLLAQYF
CDR3 DNA: TGTGCCAGCAGCCCCCCGGGACAGGGCCTCTTGGCCCAGTACTTC

clone size: many
D gene: NA
J gene: TRBJ1-1
V gene: TRBV5-1
CDR3 protein: CASSLGQTMNTEAFF
CDR3 DNA: TGCGCCAGCAGCTTGGGACAGACCATGAACACTGAAGCTTTCTTT

clone size: many
D gene: NA
J gene: TRBJ2-1
V gene: TRBV7-9
CDR3 protein: CASSFTKSSVGQFF
CDR3 DNA: TGTGCCAGCAGCTTCACCAAGTCGAGCGTAGGGCAGTTCTTC

clone size: many
D gene: TRBD1
J gene: TRBJ2-5
V gene: TRBV15
CDR3 protein: CATSRDINSGTVKETQYF
CDR3 DNA: TGTGCCACCAGCAGAGACATCAACAGTGGGACAGTAAAAGAGACCCAGTACTTC

clone size: NA
D gene: TRBD2
J gene: TRBJ2-7
V gene: TRBV5-1
CDR3 protein: CVSSILPGTSFYEQYF
CDR3 DNA: TGCGTCAGCAGCATCCTTCCCGGGACTAGCTTCTACGAGCAGTACTTC

clone size: few
D gene: NA
J gene: TRBJ1-2
V gene: TRBV20-1
CDR3 protein: CSAGAGRLPSTF
CDR3 DNA: TGCAGTGCTGGGGCAGGCCGGCTTCCGAGCACCTTC

clone size: NA
D gene: NA
J gene: TRBJ1-2
V gene: TRBV28
CDR3 protein: CANQSPGGYTF
CDR3 DNA: TGTGCCAACCAATCGCCCGGAGGCTACACCTTC

clone size: NA
D gene: NA
J gene: TRBJ1-2
V gene: TRBV6-5
CDR3 protein: CASSYGIDRSYGYTF
CDR3 DNA: TGTGCCAGCAGTTACGGGATTGACAGAAGCTATGGCTACACCTTC

clone size: few
D gene: NA
J gene: TRBJ2-1
V gene: TRBV5-1
CDR3 protein: CASSWGGGAINEQFF
CDR3 DNA: TGCGCCAGCAGCTGGGGCGGGGGCGCAATCAATGAGCAGTTCTTC

clone size: few
D gene: NA
J gene: TRBJ1-1
V gene: TRBV7-2
CDR3 protein: CASSLGRSFTEAFF
CDR3 DNA: TGTGCCAGCAGCTTGGGCAGGAGTTTCACTGAAGCTTTCTTT

clone size: NA
D gene: NA
J gene: TRBJ2-6
V gene: TRBV3-1
CDR3 protein: CASSVAGRSGANVLTF
CDR3 DNA: TGTGCCAGCAGCGTAGCAGGACGCTCTGGGGCCAACGTCCTGACTTTC

clone size: NA
D gene: TRBD2
J gene: TRBJ2-7
V gene: TRBV27
CDR3 protein: CASSGRSSYEQYF
CDR3 DNA: TGTGCCAGCTCCGGGAGGAGCTCCTACGAGCAGTACTTC

clone size: few
D gene: TRBD1
J gene: TRBJ1-2
V gene: TRBV2
CDR3 protein: CASSGDRGYGYTF
CDR3 DNA: TGTGCCAGCAGTGGGGACAGGGGCTATGGCTACACCTTC

clone size: few
D gene: NA
J gene: TRBJ2-5
V gene: TRBV6-5
CDR3 protein: CASSYISVLQETQYF
CDR3 DNA: TGTGCCAGCAGTTATATCAGCGTACTCCAAGAGACCCAGTACTTC

clone size: NA
D gene: TRBD1
J gene: TRBJ2-1
V gene: TRBV6-5
CDR3 protein: CASSYDRENNEQFF
CDR3 DNA: TGTGCCAGCAGTTATGACAGGGAAAACAATGAGCAGTTCTTC

clone size: few
D gene: TRBD2
J gene: TRBJ2-7
V gene: TRBV12-3/TRBV12-4
CDR3 protein: CASSGGLAGGPGYF
CDR3 DNA: TGTGCCAGCAGCGGGGGACTAGCGGGAGGGCCTGGGTACTTC

clone size: many
D gene: TRBD2
J gene: TRBJ2-7
V gene: TRBV5-1
CDR3 protein: CASSPSGGSYEQYF
CDR3 DNA: TGCGCCAGCAGCCCTTCCGGGGGGAGCTACGAGCAGTACTTC